This T cell receptor (beta chain) was observed in a study of cytomegalovirus exposure and HLA in healthy donors (dated by TCRdb to about 2017). Regarding the study in general: In an earlier analysis of some 550 of the donors, approximately 300 Gb of sequence data and 100 million or so unique TCR beta sequences from some 170 million T cells were reported. To predict cytomegalovirus infection status, the study brought together high-throughput TCR immunosequencing, statistical association of individual TCRs with disease status, and machine learning. Because of strong linkage in the cohort, roughly 5 DR-DQ haplotypes were treated as single units for association and clustering. In a later analysis, previously published TCR beta repertoires from more than 500 donors were re-analyzed and high-resolution HLA genotyping was added so that TCR occurrence patterns could be studied. To decide whether each TCR beta V gene segment behaved as functional or pseudogenic, an earlier analysis of approximately 600 of the donors relied on high-throughput TCR beta sequencing. The study profiled the T cell repertoires of hundreds of subjects by immunosequencing and related them to cytomegalovirus serostatus. Among around 400 genotyped donors of the cohort, an average of roughly 240,000 unique TCR beta nucleotide sequences were sequenced per donor, roughly a sixth of them non-productive. Among the roughly 430 genotyped donors, approximately 76% belonged to the genetic ancestry cluster associated with self-reported Caucasian donors. Donor age, sex, ethnicity and CMV serostatus were collected together with the repertoire data. Typing coverage differed by locus: A, B, C, DRB1 and DQB1 were typed in roughly 629-630 donors, DQA1 in 500 to 550, DPA1 in approximately 610, and DPB1 in around 490. Every discovery cohort repertoire had been produced on one sequencing platform. Genome-wide SNP genotypes for about three fifths of the roughly 700 donors were used in a later genetic analysis, which treated that subset as a discovery cohort. Besides the first cohort of roughly 640 subjects, a separate validation cohort made up of 90 to 150 different subjects was used. The study aimed to test whether signatures of past pathogen exposure could be identified by cataloging public T cell receptors. Rather than using new phenotypic data, the later analysis identified candidate immune exposures from TCR beta sequences and from how often those sequences occurred across donors. Both class I and class II loci were covered by HLA typing, at four-digit resolution. About 300 gigabases of sequencing data and around 80 million unique TCR sequences made up an early release that covered over 550 HLA-typed donors. Here is what the overall study found, with its caveats: According to a later analysis, TCR association rates differed among HLA loci, with DRB1 alleles showing the most associated TCRs and HLA-C alleles showing the fewest. The 87-base-pair reads could not distinguish some IMGT-functional V segments, including TRBV6-2 and TRBV6-3, so those segments were excluded. Most TCR sequences were seen in very few donors, while some public TCRs were found in many individuals. A cluster of highly shared sequence variants was judged likely to be a technical artifact of the sequencing pipeline. Correlated functional status among segregating V segments might be attributable to linkage disequilibrium, but an unknown experimental factor could not be ruled out. In the study, some 160 TCR beta chains were listed as associated with cytomegalovirus. Immune exposure information for the cohort was limited to CMV serostatus. Roughly uniform sequencing depth across donors was assumed in presence/absence analyses, although this assumption may not hold. In vitro tests confirmed that a few of the cytomegalovirus-associated TCR beta chains recognize cytomegalovirus antigens. Because counts were too low, seventeen rarely observed V segments, including chromosome 9 orphons, were excluded from the earlier analysis of 587 of the donors. The classifier was reported to diagnose cytomegalovirus status with high specificity and sensitivity in both the original cohort and the validation cohort. A further reported finding was that TCR beta sequences accurately predicted the HLA-A and HLA-B alleles for most subjects in the first cohort. In a later analysis, most CMV-associated TCR beta chains were found to appear HLA-restricted, with HLA associations seemingly driven largely by CMV exposure. It was suggested by the authors that the approach could potentially be generalized to other disease states and immunological phenotypes. Strong co-occurrence of HLA alleles, especially DR and DQ, made assigning TCR associations to individual alleles difficult. A later genetic analysis reported fewer N-insertions in productive TCRs among donors in an Asian-associated ancestry cluster than the approximately 670-donor mean. HLA typing was unavailable for some donors at each locus, so association tests used only the typed subset. An earlier analysis of approximately 570 of the donors showed that most TCR beta V segments appeared in productive rearrangements either about 87% or about 30% of the time, which broadly matched IMGT annotations. A later analysis found that HLA-associated TCR beta chains were more clonally expanded and had lower generation probabilities than equally common non-associated chains. In a later analysis, several top co-occurrence clusters were reported to appear linked to parvovirus B19, influenza, CMV and Epstein-Barr virus. In a later genetic analysis, a missense DCLRE1C variant was associated with V-gene and J-gene trimming of TCR beta chains, and the association was replicated in an independent cohort. In a later analysis, more than 15,000 TCR beta sequences were associated with specific HLA alleles at a false discovery rate of 0.05. Only TCR beta chains were sequenced in this cohort, and the absence of alpha or paired-chain data limited detectable features.

On this clone: No cognate antigen has been identified for it. The input lacks base qualities; no much larger clone sits a single base away.

The method behind the library was the immunoSEQ multiplex PCR assay. The multiplex PCR relied on a mix of 60 forward primers for TCR Vbeta segments and 13 reverse primers for TCR Jbeta segments. A multiplex PCR assay on genomic DNA amplified the CDR3 region of rearranged TCR beta genes. Amplified TCR beta libraries were sequenced as 87-base-pair reads on the Illumina HiSeq System. As for the authors' bioinformatics: A later analysis tallied approximately 87 million unique TCR beta chains across the approximately 670 repertoires, and about 10 million of those chains were shared by two or more donors. Raw reads were error-corrected and collapsed into unique sequences by a nearest-neighbor algorithm in which closely related sequences were merged to remove PCR and sequencing errors. To assign V, D and J gene segments, CDR3 sequences were aligned to IMGT reference sequences. For a sequence to be retained, at least a six-nucleotide match to both a V gene segment and a J gene segment was required. Rearrangements were classified as productive when the CDR3 lacked stop codons and remained in frame with V and J, and all other rearrangements were classified as non-productive. CDR3 was defined by IMGT convention, running from the second conserved V-encoded cysteine to the conserved J-encoded phenylalanine. Sequences without an unambiguous match to a single V gene segment were excluded from the earlier analysis of a few hundred of the donors. In an earlier analysis of 450 to 700 of the donors, V segments were called functional above 56.7% productive rearrangements and were called segregating when the between-donor standard deviation exceeded 5%. A statistical classification framework was developed to diagnose cytomegalovirus status using the catalog of TCR beta chain sequences. In a later analysis, V and J genes were assigned by comparing TCR nucleotide sequences against IMGT/GENE-DB human TR gene sequences. Using the TCRdist pipeline, a later analysis assigned CDR3 sequences along with most-parsimonious VDJ recombination scenarios. In a later analysis, every TCR beta chain was defined by the combination of its CDR3 amino acid sequence and its V-gene family, and reads without a unique V-gene family were dropped. In a later analysis, a few hundred highly shared, low-generation-probability nucleotide sequences were removed to address suspected cross-contamination and a sequencing artifact. For each public chain, a later analysis derived a clonal expansion index from normalized ranks of inferred template counts within each repertoire. Generation probabilities in a later analysis came from a VDJ recombination model fitted to out-of-frame rearrangements, and those results were checked against IGoR. A later analysis scored TCR-TCR, TCR-HLA and TCR-CMV co-occurrence with hypergeometric tests, applying a repertoire-size bias correction to TCR pairs. A later analysis estimated false discovery rates by permuting HLA or CMV assignments 20 times. A later analysis grouped co-occurring TCRs with DBSCAN, adding TCRdist sequence similarity when clustering within HLA-allele-positive subsets. Co-occurrence clustering excluded repertoires with fewer than 30,000 or more than 120,000 public chains, plus five with anomalous nucleotide sharing. Held by TCRdb, this immuneACCESS table contains in-frame sequences only and omits some clones. Under half of the omission traces to an unresolved V gene where checked; the cause of the rest is unknown. D and trimming come from the DNA, and the V and J calls and clone size come from that table. This sample is represented by around 80,000 clones; almost 80% of them were singletons. About 6% of the sample is in the top ten clones.

The CDR3 sequence holds 17 residues, the cysteine and phenylalanine included. Just the 51-base CDR3 DNA is kept, in frame starting at base 1. The germline V gene gives CDR1 as MNHNS and CDR2 as SASEGT. V is clipped by 3 bases and J by 4 bases, and the sequence between their germline boundaries is 20 bases long. In total, fewer than 750 healthy bone marrow donors made up the cohort. At the time of sampling, every cohort member was nominally healthy, though immune exposures that went unrecorded were likely present. The donor was CMV seronegative and was included in the group of a few hundred seronegative cohort members. A peripheral blood sample was provided by each donor, and peripheral blood mononuclear cells were used for TCR beta sequencing. Genomic DNA was extracted from the blood cell samples with the Qiagen DNeasy Blood Extraction Kit.

The source is a female donor in good health and CMV-seronegative. Sequenced input: PBMCs. Recombination joined TRBV6-1 with TRBJ2-3; TRBD2 is a possible D gene, resting on 6 matching bases. The sequenced DNA is TGTGCCAGCAGTGATCCGGGACTGGGGTCTTTTTCAGATACGCAGTATTTT. Its protein product is CASSDPGLGSFSDTQYF.